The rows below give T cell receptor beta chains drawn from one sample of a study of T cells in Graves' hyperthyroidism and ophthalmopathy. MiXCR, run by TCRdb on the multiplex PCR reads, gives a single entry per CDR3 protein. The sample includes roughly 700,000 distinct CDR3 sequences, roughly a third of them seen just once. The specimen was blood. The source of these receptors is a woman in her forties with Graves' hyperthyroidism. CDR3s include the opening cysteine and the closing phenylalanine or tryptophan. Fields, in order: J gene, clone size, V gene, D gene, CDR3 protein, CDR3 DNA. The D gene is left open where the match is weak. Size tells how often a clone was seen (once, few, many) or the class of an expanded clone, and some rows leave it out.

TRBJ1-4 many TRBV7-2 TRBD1 CASSLGGQGAGEKLFF TGTGCCAGCAGCCTAGGGGGACAGGGGGCAGGGGAAAAACTGTTTTTT
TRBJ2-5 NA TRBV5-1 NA CASSISGSPFQETQYF TGCGCCAGCAGCATTTCAGGGTCCCCCTTCCAAGAGACCCAGTACTTC
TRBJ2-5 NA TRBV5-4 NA CASSQVYMRGETQYF TGCGCCAGCAGCCAAGTATATATGAGGGGGGAGACCCAGTACTTC
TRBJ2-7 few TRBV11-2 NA CASSSRMYEQYF TGTGCCAGCAGCTCCAGGATGTACGAGCAGTACTTC
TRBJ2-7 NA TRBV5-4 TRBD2 CASTPGLAGQGWTYEQYF TGTGCCAGCACCCCGGGACTAGCGGGGCAGGGGTGGACCTACGAGCAGTACTTC
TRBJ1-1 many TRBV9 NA CASSAGDQTEAFF TGTGCCAGCAGCGCAGGGGATCAAACTGAAGCTTTCTTT
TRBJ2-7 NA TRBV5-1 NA CASSLHYNEQYF TGCGCCAGCAGCTTGCATTACAATGAGCAGTACTTC
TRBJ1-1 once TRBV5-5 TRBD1 CASSLVWDRDTEAFF TGCGCCAGCAGCTTAGTTTGGGACAGGGACACTGAAGCTTTCTTT
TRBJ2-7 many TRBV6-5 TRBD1 CASSYRGQGGYEQYF TGTGCCAGCAGTTACAGGGGACAGGGGGGCTACGAGCAGTACTTC
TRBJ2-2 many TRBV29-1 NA CSVVPRGTTGELFF TGCAGCGTTGTCCCCAGGGGTACAACCGGGGAGCTGTTTTTT
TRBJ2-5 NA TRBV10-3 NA CAISGIMGETQYF TGTGCCATCAGTGGGATCATGGGGGAGACCCAGTACTTC
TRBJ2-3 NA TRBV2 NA CASSEVLSSQYF TGTGCCAGCAGTGAAGTGCTATCGTCGCAGTATTTT
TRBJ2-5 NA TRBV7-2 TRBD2 CASSLEARSGKTQYF TGTGCCAGCAGCTTAGAGGCGCGGAGCGGGAAGACCCAGTACTTC
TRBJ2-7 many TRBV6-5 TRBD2 CASSPLAGGPYEQYF TGTGCCAGCAGTCCCCTAGCGGGAGGGCCCTACGAGCAGTACTTC
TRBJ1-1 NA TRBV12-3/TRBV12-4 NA CASKWKVLPEAFF TGTGCCAGCAAATGGAAAGTCCTTCCTGAAGCTTTCTTT
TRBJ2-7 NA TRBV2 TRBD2 CASRLAGASYEQYF TGTGCCAGCAGACTAGCGGGAGCCTCCTACGAGCAGTACTTC
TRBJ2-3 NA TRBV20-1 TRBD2 CSAYLAGGWYF TGCAGTGCTTATCTGGCGGGGGGATGGTATTTT
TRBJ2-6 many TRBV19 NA CASAGGSGANVLTF TGTGCCAGTGCTGGGGGCTCTGGGGCCAACGTCCTGACTTTC
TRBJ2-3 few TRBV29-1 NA CSTDTGLGNTDTQYF TGCAGCACGGATACAGGTCTCGGAAACACAGATACGCAGTATTTT
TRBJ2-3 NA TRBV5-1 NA CASSLGGRSDTQYF TGCGCCAGCAGCTTGGGGGGCAGATCAGATACGCAGTATTTT
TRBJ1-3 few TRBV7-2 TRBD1 CASSRGLAGNTIYF TGTGCCAGCAGCAGGGGGCTTGCTGGAAACACCATATATTTT
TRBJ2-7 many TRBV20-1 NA CSARDLKGSREQYF TGCAGTGCTAGAGATTTGAAGGGTTCGAGGGAGCAGTACTTC
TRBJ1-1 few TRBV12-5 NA CASGLWPLGEAFF TGTGCTAGTGGTTTGTGGCCCCTAGGGGAAGCTTTCTTT
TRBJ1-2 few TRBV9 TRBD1 CATSRQGAGYTF TGTGCCACGAGTCGACAGGGAGCGGGCTACACCTTC
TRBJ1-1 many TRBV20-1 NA CSALTAGNTEAFF TGCAGTGCTCTGACAGCCGGGAACACTGAAGCTTTCTTT
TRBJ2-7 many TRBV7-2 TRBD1 CASSPTTGGYEQYF TGTGCCAGCAGCCCTACTACAGGGGGCTACGAGCAGTACTTC
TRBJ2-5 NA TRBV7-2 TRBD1 CASSLVGQGDEETQYF TGTGCCAGCAGCTTAGTGGGACAGGGGGATGAGGAGACCCAGTACTTC
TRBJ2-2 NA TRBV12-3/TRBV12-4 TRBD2 CASSSGGPYTGELFF TGTGCCAGCAGTTCGGGGGGACCATACACCGGGGAGCTGTTTTTT
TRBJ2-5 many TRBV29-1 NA CSVYGTGGGETQYF TGCAGCGTTTACGGAACAGGGGGGGGGGAGACCCAGTACTTC
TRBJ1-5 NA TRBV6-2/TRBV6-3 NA CASNKTRLATNQPQHF TGTGCCAGCAATAAGACCCGACTTGCAACCAATCAGCCCCAGCATTTT
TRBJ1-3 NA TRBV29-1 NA CSALSWGQYSGNTIYF TGCAGCGCCCTTTCCTGGGGGCAATATTCTGGAAACACCATATATTTT
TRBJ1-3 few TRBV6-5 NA CASSYSRVGTLSSGNTIYF TGTGCCAGCAGTTACTCGAGGGTAGGGACCCTCTCCTCTGGAAACACCATATATTTT
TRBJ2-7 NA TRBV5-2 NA CASKLSPYYEQYF TGTGCCAGCAAACTCTCCCCCTACTACGAGCAGTACTTC
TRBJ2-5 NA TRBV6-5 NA CASSYSVGEETQYF TGTGCCAGCAGTTACTCGGTCGGGGAAGAGACCCAGTACTTC
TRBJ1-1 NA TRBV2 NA CASSEVQGLAEAFF TGTGCCAGCAGTGAAGTTCAGGGGTTGGCTGAAGCTTTCTTT
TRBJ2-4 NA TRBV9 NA CASSVSGDTAIAKNIQYF TGTGCCAGCAGCGTATCCGGGGACACGGCCATAGCCAAAAACATTCAGTACTTC
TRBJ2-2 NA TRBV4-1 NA CASSQIRQVTGELFF TGCGCCAGCAGCCAAATCCGACAGGTCACCGGGGAGCTGTTTTTT
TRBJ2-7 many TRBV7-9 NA CASSQGRGSSYEQYF TGTGCCAGCAGCCAAGGAAGGGGGAGCTCCTACGAGCAGTACTTC
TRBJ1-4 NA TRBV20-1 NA CSASDPGVDEKLFF TGCAGTGCTAGTGACCCAGGGGTAGACGAAAAACTGTTTTTT
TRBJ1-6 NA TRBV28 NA CASTGQGSSYNSPLHF TGTGCCAGCACAGGACAAGGGAGCTCCTATAATTCACCCCTCCACTTT
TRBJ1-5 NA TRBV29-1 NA CSVDDGAGDQPQHF TGCAGCGTTGACGACGGGGCGGGGGATCAGCCCCAGCATTTT
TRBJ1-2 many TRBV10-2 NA CASIGGSGYGYTF TGCGCCAGCATTGGTGGTTCGGGCTATGGCTACACCTTC
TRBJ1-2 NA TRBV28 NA CASSPGTADYGYTF TGTGCCAGCAGTCCCGGGACGGCTGACTATGGCTACACCTTC
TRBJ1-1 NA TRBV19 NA CASSIGKGTEAFF TGTGCCAGTAGTATAGGAAAGGGAACTGAAGCTTTCTTT
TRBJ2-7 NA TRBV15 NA CATSSSGQSSYEQYF TGTGCCACCAGCAGCTCCGGACAGAGCTCCTACGAGCAGTACTTC
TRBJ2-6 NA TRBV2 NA CATTQGSGANVLTF TGTGCCACAACTCAGGGCTCTGGGGCCAACGTCCTGACTTTC
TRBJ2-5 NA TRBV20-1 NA CSARPGKTQYF TGCAGTGCCCGGCCCGGGAAGACCCAGTACTTC
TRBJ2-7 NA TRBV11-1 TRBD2 CASSLGLAGDYEQYF TGTGCCAGCAGCCTGGGACTAGCGGGAGATTACGAGCAGTACTTC
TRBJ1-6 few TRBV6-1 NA CASRPGVNSPLHF TGTGCCAGCAGGCCCGGGGTTAATTCACCCCTCCACTTT
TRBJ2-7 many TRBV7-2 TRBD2 CASSPQEREDTEQYF TGTGCCAGCAGCCCCCAGGAGCGGGAGGACACGGAGCAGTACTTC
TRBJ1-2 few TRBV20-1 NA CSASSIVF TGCAGTGCTAGCTCGATAGTTTTC
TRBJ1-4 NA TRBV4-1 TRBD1 CASSQDLTGWTNEKLFF TGCGCCAGCAGCCAAGATCTGACAGGGTGGACTAATGAAAAACTGTTTTTT
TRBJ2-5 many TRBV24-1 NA CATSMASGETQYF TGTGCCACCAGTATGGCGTCAGGGGAGACCCAGTACTTC
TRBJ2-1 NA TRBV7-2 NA CASSYRPDGEQFF TGTGCCAGCAGCTATAGGCCCGACGGTGAGCAGTTCTTC
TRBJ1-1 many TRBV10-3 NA CAIKARPVNTEAFF TGTGCCATCAAAGCCAGACCAGTGAACACTGAAGCTTTCTTT